This record concerns one TCR beta chain sequence. Its antigen is currently not known. Base-call qualities are not available, and no considerably larger clone is one nucleotide away. Using the deep immunoSEQ assay, multiplex PCR amplified TCR CDR3 regions from genomic DNA. Extracted genomic DNA from each cell subset was spread evenly across all wells of several immunoSEQ 96-well plates, with each plate serving as a replicate. For sorted subsets, approximately 200 ng of genomic DNA, equivalent to around 31,000 T cell genomes, went into each replicate PCR. Purified libraries were measured with a Qubit 3.0 fluorometer, size-checked on a Bioanalyzer 2100, and measured again with the KAPA Library Quantification kit. A separate single-read 150-cycle Illumina NextSeq 550 flow cell was used to sequence each immunoSEQ 96-well plate. The source study handled its data this way. Because only junctional sequences without quality scores were contained in the immunoSEQ output, filtering matching that applied to full-length reads could not be performed. To assign V/J genes and CDR3, sequences were annotated against IMGT germline references using PyIR, a Python wrapper for IgBLAST v1.9. Any read was removed if the V/J assignment was weak (E-value above 1e-6), the CDR3 was missing, or the read contained stop codons, out-of-frame junctions, or ambiguous translated residues. V3J clonotypes were defined as sequences sharing an identical inferred V gene, J gene, and CDR3 amino acid sequence. To compute the percentage overlap between repertoires, the number of shared unique clonotypes was divided by the size of the smaller repertoire. Repertoire richness was assessed with RTK rarefaction, the Chao1 estimator, and Recon v2.1 estimates of unobserved clonotypes. OLGA was used to compute generation probabilities for all TCRbeta clonotypes that the gDNA method yielded from several donors. This immuneACCESS table, as held by TCRdb, lists in-frame sequences with V and J called but not all clones. Of the missing ones, under half trace to an unresolved V gene in checked studies; the others have no known cause. The DNA gave D and trimming, while V, J and clone size come from that table. In this sample the table shows under 850,000 clones, about two thirds of which occur a single time. The ten most abundant clones make up under 2% of the sample.

The donors were healthy, HIV-negative adults with no recently reported acute infections or vaccinations. Only Caucasian adults living in Nashville, Tennessee, USA were represented among the donors. CD4+ T cells were enriched through magnetic negative selection, after which naive cells were positively selected on CD45RA and the remaining negative fraction served as the memory subset. After blood collection by leukapheresis, PBMCs were isolated using Ficoll-Histopaque density gradient centrifugation and then cryopreserved in the vapor phase of liquid nitrogen. Analytical flow cytometry was used to check the purity and quantity of every magnetically sorted T cell population. Each sorted fraction had its genomic DNA isolated and then quantified by UV absorbance on a Nanodrop 2000c. This entry comes from a study of shared clonotypes between healthy human individuals (dated by TCRdb to between 2020 and 2021). Notes on the research overall: A few men and two women, aged 18 to 49 years, made up the cohort. To estimate repertoire size and how much clonotypes are shared between individuals, the study performed deep sequencing of blood TCR repertoires from a handful of healthy adults. For each donor, CD4 naive and CD4 memory were each given three plates, CD8 naive was given two plates, and CD8 memory was given one plate. Leukapheresis yielded between about 0.9 and 10 billion PBMCs per donor. To increase sequencing depth and limit assay-specific biases, TCR repertoire library preparation and sequencing were carried out by different laboratories using diverse techniques. Results and caveats for the whole study, not just this receptor: When several donors were compared, the shared fraction of clonotypes was around 5% for naive CD4, about 4% for naive CD8, 2% to 2.5% for memory CD4, and less than 0.45% for memory CD8. Based on pairwise subsampling, the degree of clonotype sharing among donors was expected to be affected by sequencing depth. Sampling was limited to blood, and TCR repertoires in tissue likely differ from TCR repertoires in blood. The genetic and exposure-history diversity represented was limited by the small number of donors. Naive subsets generally had larger estimated clonotype richness than memory subsets did. Compared with non-shared clonotypes, clonotypes shared by all four sorted-subset donors had higher generation probabilities. Rarefaction of sorted-subset datasets indicated incomplete sequencing despite the large sequencing depth.

The germline V gene (reference sequence) sets CDR1 to LNHDA and CDR2 to SQIVND. V has 7 bases trimmed and J has 7 bases trimmed; junction bases matching no gene number 6. From the cysteine up to the phenylalanine, the CDR3 has a length of 13 residues. Just the 39-base CDR3 DNA is kept, in frame starting at base 1. Specimen: memory CD4+ T cells sorted from blood. The cell subset or site label, read with the paper, signifies: CD45RA-negative fraction. The sequence derives from a woman under 40 in good health. Recombination joined TRBV19 with TRBJ2-1; 8 central bases correspond to TRBD1. The base sequence is TGTGCCAGTAAGCGCCAGGGGGCGAATGAGCAGTTCTTC. Its protein is CASKRQGANEQFF.